This T cell receptor (beta chain) was retrieved from a study of T cells after yellow fever vaccination. TCRdb re-called the 5' RACE reads through MiXCR, storing one row per CDR3 protein. Seen here are 350,000 to 550,000 distinct CDR3 sequences, over 15% observed once, and the top ten hold about a sixth. The CDR3 runs 12 residues. V dropped 5 bases and J dropped 0 bases, with 1 base sitting between them. Germline V gives CDR1 ENHRY, CDR2 SYGVKD. This sequence joins TRBV10-3 and TRBJ2-2; D gene unclear. The receptor was derived from a man younger than 30 who received the YFV17D yellow fever vaccine. Sequencing used PBMCs, obtained before the yellow fever booster vaccination. CDR3 in amino acids: CAISTNTGELFF. CDR3 nucleotides: TGTGCCATCAGTACGAACACCGGGGAGCTGTTTTTT.